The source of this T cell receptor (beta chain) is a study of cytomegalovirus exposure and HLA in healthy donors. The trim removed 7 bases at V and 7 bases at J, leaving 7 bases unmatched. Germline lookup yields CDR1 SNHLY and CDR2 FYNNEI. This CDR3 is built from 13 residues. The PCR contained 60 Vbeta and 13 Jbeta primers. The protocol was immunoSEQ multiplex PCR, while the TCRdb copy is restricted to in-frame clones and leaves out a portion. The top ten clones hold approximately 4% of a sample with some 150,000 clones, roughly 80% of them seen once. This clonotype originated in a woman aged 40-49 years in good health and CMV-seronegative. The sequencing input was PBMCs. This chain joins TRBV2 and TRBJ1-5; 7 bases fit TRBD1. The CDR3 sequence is CASNRQGEQPQHF. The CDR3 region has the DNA TGTGCCAGCAATCGACAGGGAGAACAGCCCCAGCATTTT.